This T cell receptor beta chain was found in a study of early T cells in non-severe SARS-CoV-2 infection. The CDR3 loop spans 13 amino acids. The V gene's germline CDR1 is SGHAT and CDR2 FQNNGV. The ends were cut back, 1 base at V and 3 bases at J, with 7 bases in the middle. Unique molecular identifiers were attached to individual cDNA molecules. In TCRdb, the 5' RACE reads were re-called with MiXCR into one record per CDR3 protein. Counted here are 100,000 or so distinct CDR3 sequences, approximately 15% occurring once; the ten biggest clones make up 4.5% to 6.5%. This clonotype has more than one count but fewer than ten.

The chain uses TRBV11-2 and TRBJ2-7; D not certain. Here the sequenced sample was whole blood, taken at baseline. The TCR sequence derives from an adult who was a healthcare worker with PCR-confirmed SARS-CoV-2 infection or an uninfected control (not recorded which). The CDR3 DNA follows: TGTGCCAGCAGCTTAGGTTCATTCTACGAGCAGTACTTC. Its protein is CASSLGSFYEQYF.